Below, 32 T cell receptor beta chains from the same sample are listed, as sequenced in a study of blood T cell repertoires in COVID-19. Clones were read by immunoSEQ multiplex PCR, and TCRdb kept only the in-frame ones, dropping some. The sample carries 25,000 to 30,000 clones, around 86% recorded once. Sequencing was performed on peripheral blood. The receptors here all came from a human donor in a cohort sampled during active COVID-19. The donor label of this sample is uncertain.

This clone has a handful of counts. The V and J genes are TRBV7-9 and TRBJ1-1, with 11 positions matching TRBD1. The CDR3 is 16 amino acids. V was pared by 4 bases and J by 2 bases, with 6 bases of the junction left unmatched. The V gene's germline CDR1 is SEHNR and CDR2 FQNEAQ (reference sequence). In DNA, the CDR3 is TGTGCCAGCAGCTCGGGACAGGGGGTACGAAACACTGAAGCTTTCTTT. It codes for CASSSGQGVRNTEAFF.

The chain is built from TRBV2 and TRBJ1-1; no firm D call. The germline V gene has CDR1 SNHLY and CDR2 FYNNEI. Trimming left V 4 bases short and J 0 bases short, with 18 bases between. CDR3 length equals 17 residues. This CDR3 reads CASSAPGQIFMNTEAFF. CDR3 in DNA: TGTGCCAGCAGTGCACCGGGTCAAATCTTCATGAACACTGAAGCTTTCTTT.

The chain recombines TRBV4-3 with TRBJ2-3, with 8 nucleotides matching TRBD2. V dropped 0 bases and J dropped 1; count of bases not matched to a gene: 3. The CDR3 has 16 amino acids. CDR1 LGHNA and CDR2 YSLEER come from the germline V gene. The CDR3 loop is CASSQDTGGGTDTQYF. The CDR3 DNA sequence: TGCGCCAGCAGCCAAGACACGGGGGGGGGCACAGATACGCAGTATTTT.

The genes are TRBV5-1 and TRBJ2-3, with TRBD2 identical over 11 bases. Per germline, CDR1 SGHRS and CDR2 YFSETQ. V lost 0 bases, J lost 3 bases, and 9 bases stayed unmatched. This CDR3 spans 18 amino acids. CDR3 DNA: TGCGCCAGCAGCTTGGGTAGCGGGGGGGCCATAGGAACAGATACGCAGTATTTT. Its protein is CASSLGSGGAIGTDTQYF. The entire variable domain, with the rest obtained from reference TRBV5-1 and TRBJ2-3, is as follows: KAGVTQTPRYLIKTRGQQVTLSCSPISGHRSVSWYQQTPGQGLQFLFEYFSETQRNKGNFPGRFSGRQFSNSRSEMNVSTLELGDSALYLCASSLGSGGAIGTDTQYFGPGTRLTVL.

The CDR3 bases are TGTGCCAGCAGTTCTGGACAGGGGGCCTTAAACACTGAAGCTTTCTTT. It specifies CASSSGQGALNTEAFF. This chain links TRBV6-5 with TRBJ1-1, with TRBD1 matching 11 bases. CDR1 is MNHEY, CDR2 SVGAGI, per germline. The CDR3 runs 16 residues. V shed 4 bases and J 2 bases; nucleotides not matched to a gene: 6.

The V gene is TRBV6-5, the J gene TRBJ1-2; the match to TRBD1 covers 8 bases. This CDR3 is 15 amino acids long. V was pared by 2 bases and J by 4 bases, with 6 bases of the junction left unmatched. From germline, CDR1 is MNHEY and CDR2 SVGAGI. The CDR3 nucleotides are TGTGCCAGCAGTTACAGCGGACAGGGCGGCTATGGCTACACCTTC. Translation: CASSYSGQGGYGYTF.

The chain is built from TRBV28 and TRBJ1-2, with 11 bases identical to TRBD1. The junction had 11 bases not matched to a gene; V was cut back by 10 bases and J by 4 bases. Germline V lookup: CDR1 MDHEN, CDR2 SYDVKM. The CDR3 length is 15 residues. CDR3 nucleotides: TGTGCCACCCGAACCGGGACAGGGGGAGGCTATGGCTACACCTTC. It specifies CATRTGTGGGYGYTF.

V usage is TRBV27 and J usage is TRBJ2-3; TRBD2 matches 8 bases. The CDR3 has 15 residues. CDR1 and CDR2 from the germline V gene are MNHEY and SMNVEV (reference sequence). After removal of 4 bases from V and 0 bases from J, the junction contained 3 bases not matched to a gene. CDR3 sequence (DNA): TGTGCCAGCAGTTCCGGACTAGCTAGCACAGATACGCAGTATTTT. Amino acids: CASSSGLASTDTQYF.

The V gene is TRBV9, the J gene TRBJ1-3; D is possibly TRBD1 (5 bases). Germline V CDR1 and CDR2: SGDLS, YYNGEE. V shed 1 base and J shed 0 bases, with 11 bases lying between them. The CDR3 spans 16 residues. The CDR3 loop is CASSVSDRNSGNTIYF. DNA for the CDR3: TGTGCCAGCAGCGTATCCGACAGAAACTCTGGAAACACCATATATTTT. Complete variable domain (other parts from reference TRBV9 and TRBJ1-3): DSGVTQTPKHLITATGQRVTLRCSPRSGDLSVYWYQQSLDQGLQFLIQYYNGEERAKGNILERFSAQQFPDLHSELNLSSLELGDSALYFCASSVSDRNSGNTIYFGEGSWLTVV.

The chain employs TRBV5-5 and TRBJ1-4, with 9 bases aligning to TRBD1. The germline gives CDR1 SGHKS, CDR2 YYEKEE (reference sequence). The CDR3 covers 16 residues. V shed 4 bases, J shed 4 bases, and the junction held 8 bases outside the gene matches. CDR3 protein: CASSGAQGASNEKLFF. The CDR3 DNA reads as TGTGCCAGCAGCGGGGCACAGGGGGCGAGTAATGAAAAACTGTTTTTT.

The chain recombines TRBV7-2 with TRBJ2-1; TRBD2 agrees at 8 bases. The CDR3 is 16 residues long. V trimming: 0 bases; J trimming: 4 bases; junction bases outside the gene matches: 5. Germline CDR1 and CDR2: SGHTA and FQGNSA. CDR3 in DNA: TGTGCCAGCAGCTTAGCGAACGGGGGGGCTTACAATGAGCAGTTCTTC. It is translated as CASSLANGGAYNEQFF.

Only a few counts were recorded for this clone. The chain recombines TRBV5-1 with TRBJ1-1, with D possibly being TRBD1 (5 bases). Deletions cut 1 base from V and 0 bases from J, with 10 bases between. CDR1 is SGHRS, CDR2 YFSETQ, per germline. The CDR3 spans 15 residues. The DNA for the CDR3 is TGCGCCAGCAGCTTGAGCCGACAGATGAACACTGAAGCTTTCTTT. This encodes CASSLSRQMNTEAFF.

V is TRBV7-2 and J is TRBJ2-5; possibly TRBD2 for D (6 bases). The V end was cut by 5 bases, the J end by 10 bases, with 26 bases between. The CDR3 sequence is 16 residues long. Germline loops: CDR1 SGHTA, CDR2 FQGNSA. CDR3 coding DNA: TGTGCCAGCAGCCCCAGCGGTGGGACGCCAAGGGGAGGCCAGTACTTC. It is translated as CASSPSGGTPRGGQYF. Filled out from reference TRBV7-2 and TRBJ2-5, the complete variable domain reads GAGVSQSPSNKVTEKGKDVELRCDPISGHTALYWYRQSLGQGLEFLIYFQGNSAPDKSGLPSDRFSAERTGGSVSTLTIQRTQQEDSAVYLCASSPSGGTPRGGQYFGPGTRLLVL.

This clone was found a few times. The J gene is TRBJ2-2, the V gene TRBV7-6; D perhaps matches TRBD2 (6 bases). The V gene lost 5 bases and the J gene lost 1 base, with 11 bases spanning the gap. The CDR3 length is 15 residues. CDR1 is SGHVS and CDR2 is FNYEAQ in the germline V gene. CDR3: CASSPQGGNTGELFF. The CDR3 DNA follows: TGTGCCAGCAGCCCTCAGGGAGGGAACACCGGGGAGCTGTTTTTT.

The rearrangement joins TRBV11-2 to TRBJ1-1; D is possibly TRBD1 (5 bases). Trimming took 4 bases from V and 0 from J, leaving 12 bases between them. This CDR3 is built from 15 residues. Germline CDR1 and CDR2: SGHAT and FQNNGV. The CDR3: CASSSSGGVNTEAFF. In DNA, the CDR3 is TGTGCCAGCAGCTCGTCCGGGGGGGTGAACACTGAAGCTTTCTTT.

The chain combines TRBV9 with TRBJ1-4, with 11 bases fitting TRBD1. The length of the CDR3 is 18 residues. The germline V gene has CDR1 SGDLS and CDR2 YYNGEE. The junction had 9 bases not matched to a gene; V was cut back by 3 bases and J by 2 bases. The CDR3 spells CASSARPGQGVTNEKLFF. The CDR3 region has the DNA TGTGCCAGCAGCGCCCGGCCGGGACAGGGGGTGACTAATGAAAAACTGTTTTTT.

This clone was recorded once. The CDR3 region has the DNA TGTGCCAGCTCACCGGGGACAGGGGGTGGCTACACCTTC. Its translation: CASSPGTGGGYTF. The chain recombines TRBV18 with TRBJ1-2; 11 bases are shared with TRBD1. Trimming removed 3 bases from V and 7 bases from J; junction bases left unmatched: 1. CDR3 size: 13 residues. In germline, CDR1 is KGHSH, CDR2 LQKENI.

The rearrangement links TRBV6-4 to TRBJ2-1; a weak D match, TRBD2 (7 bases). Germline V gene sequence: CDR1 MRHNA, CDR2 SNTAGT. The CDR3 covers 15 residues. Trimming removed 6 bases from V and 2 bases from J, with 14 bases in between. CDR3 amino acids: CASRKGGLTYNEQFF. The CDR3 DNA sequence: TGTGCCAGCAGGAAGGGGGGGCTCACCTACAATGAGCAGTTCTTC.

Here the CDR3 DNA reads TGCGCCAGCATGACCCTAGTGGGTGGGCAAGAGACCCAGTACTTC. It is translated as CASMTLVGGQETQYF. This chain joins TRBV10-2 and TRBJ2-5; unclear D gene. With 7 bases removed from V and 2 bases from J, the gap between germline ends came to 17 bases. Looked up from germline, CDR1 is WSHSY and CDR2 is SAAADI. The CDR3 loop spans 15 amino acids.

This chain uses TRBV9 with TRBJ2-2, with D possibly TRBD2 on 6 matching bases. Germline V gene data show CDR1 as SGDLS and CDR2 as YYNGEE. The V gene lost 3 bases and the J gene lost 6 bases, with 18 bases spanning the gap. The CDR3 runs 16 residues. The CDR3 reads CASSENPGAAAGELFF. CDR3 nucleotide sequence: TGTGCCAGCAGCGAAAATCCGGGAGCCGCGGCCGGGGAGCTGTTTTTT.

The CDR3 nucleotides read TGTGCCATCGGGGACACCTCCTATGGCTACACCTTC. This codes for CAIGDTSYGYTF. This chain uses TRBV10-3 with TRBJ1-2; weak D call: TRBD1 (6 bases). The germline V gene has CDR1 ENHRY and CDR2 SYGVKD. The CDR3 loop spans 12 amino acids. V lost 8 bases, J lost 4 bases, and 11 bases lay in between.

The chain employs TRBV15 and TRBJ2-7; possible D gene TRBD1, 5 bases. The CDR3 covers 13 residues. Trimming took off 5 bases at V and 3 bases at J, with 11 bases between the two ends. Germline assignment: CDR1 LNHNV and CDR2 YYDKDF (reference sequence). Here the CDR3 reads CATSLDRHYEQYF. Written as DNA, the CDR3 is TGTGCCACCAGCCTCGACAGACACTACGAGCAGTACTTC. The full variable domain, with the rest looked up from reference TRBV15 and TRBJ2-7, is DAMVIQNPRYQVTQFGKPVTLSCSQTLNHNVMYWYQQKSSQAPKLLFHYYDKDFNNEADTPDNFQSRRPNTSFCFLDIRSPGLGDTAMYLCATSLDRHYEQYFGPGTRLTVT.

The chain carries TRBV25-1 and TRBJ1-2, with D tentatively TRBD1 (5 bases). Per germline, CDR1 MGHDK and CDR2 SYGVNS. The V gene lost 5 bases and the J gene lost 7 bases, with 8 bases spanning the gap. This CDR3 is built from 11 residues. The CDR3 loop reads CASSRGSGYTF. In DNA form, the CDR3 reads TGTGCCAGCAGTCGGGGGTCTGGCTACACCTTC.

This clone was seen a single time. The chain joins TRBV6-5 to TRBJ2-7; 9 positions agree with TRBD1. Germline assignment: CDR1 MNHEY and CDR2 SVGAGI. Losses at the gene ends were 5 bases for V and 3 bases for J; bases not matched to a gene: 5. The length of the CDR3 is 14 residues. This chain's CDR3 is CASSTWTGVYEQYF. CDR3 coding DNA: TGTGCCAGCAGTACCTGGACAGGGGTCTACGAGCAGTACTTC.

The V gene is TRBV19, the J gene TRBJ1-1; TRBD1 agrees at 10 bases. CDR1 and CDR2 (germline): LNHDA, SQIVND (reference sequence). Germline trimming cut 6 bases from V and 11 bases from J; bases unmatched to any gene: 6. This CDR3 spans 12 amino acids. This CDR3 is CASRGDRGPAFF. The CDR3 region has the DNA TGTGCCAGTAGGGGAGACAGGGGGCCGGCTTTCTTT.

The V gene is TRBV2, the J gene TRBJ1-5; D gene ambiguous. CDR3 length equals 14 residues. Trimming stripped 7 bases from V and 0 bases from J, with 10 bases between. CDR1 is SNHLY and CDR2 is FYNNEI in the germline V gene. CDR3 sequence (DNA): TGTGCCAGCACCGGGATTTATAGCAATCAGCCCCAGCATTTT. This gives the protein CASTGIYSNQPQHF.

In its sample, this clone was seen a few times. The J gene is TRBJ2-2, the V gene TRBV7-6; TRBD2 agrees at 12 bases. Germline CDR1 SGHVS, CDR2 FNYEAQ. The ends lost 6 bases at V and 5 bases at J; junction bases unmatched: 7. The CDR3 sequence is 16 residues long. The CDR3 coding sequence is TGTGCCAGCAGGGCTAGCGGGGGGGCCCCGACCGGGGAGCTGTTTTTT. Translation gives CASRASGGAPTGELFF.

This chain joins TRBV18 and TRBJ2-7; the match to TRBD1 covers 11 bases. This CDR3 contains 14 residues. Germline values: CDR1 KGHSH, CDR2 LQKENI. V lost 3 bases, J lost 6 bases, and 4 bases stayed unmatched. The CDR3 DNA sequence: TGTGCCAGCTCACCCCCCGGGACAGGGGGCGAGCAGTACTTC. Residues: CASSPPGTGGEQYF.

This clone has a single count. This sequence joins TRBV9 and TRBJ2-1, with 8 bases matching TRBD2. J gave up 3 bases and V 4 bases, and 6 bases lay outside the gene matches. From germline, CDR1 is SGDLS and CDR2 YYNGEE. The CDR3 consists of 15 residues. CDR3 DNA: TGTGCCAGCAGCTCGACCGGGACTAGCTACAATGAGCAGTTCTTC. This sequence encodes CASSSTGTSYNEQFF.

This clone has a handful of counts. The CDR3 sequence is CASSEPPGTALYGYTF. The DNA of the CDR3 is TGTGCCAGCAGTGAGCCGCCGGGGACAGCCTTATATGGCTACACCTTC. The J gene is TRBJ1-2, the V gene TRBV6-1; TRBD1 matches 7 bases. J lost 5 bases, V lost 3 bases, and 12 bases had no gene match. Per germline, CDR1 MNHNS and CDR2 SASEGT. This CDR3 spans 16 amino acids.

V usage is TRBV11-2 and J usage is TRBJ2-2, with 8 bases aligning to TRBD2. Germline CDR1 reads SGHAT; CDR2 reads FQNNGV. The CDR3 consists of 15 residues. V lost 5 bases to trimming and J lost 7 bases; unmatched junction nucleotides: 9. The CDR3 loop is CASSPPRGGGGELFF. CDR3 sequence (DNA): TGTGCCAGCAGCCCCCCCCGGGGGGGAGGCGGGGAGCTGTTTTTT. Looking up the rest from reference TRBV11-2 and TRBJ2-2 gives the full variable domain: EAGVAQSPRYKIIEKRQSVAFWCNPISGHATLYWYQQILGQGPKLLIQFQNNGVVDDSQLPKDRFSAERLKGVDSTLKIQPAKLEDSAVYLCASSPPRGGGGELFFGEGSRLTVL.

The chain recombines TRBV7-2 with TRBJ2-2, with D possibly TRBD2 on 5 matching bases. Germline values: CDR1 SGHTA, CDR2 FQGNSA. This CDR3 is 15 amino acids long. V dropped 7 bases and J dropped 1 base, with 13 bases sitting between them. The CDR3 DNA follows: TGTGCCAGCACCATAAAAGGAGGGAACACCGGGGAGCTGTTTTTT. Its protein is CASTIKGGNTGELFF.